This T cell receptor (beta chain) derives from a study of Graves' ophthalmopathy and Graves' hyperthyroidism. Study-wide results and limits: Ophthalmopathy progression was predicted with 55% to 71% sensitivity and 72% to 80% specificity.

Germline-derived CDR1 and CDR2 are SGHAT and FQNNGV. This CDR3 has 18 residues. Trimming took 5 bases from V and 2 from J; bases not matched to a gene: 14. Moderate-to-severe activity, CAS at least 3, NOSPECS at least 4 and duration under 3 months characterized donors with ophthalmopathy. RNA transcripts served as template for amplifying TCR beta CDR3 sequences. Amplification began with first-round RT-PCR using HTBI primers, then second-round multiplex PCR was performed. TCRdb re-called the multiplex PCR reads with MiXCR, one entry per CDR3 protein. The table includes 200,000 to 250,000 distinct CDR3 sequences, approximately 21% detected once. Concerning this clonotype: The target antigen is unknown.

The chain is built from TRBV11-2 and TRBJ2-4, with TRBD2 identical over 8 bases. The clonotype originates from a woman aged 45 to 65 with Graves' ophthalmopathy. Sequenced sample: peripheral blood. The CDR3 loop is CASSPRPGAGESKNIQYF. In DNA, the CDR3 is TGTGCCAGCAGCCCTCGCCCAGGAGCGGGAGAGTCCAAAAACATTCAGTACTTC.